This is a list of T cell receptor beta chains from one sample in a study of radiation and T cells in renal cell carcinoma. The assay was immunoSEQ multiplex PCR, and TCRdb's table has in-frame clones only and misses some. The sample contains some 60,000 clones, around 80% of which appear only once. Sequences were derived from blood, sampled from a patient whose treatment included radiotherapy and nephrectomy. The receptors were gathered from a man aged 55-75 years with renal cell carcinoma. The CDR3 runs from the conserved cysteine through the conserved F or W. Each record gives: D gene, J gene, V gene, clone size, CDR3 DNA, CDR3 protein. A D gene is named only where the DNA matches it firmly. Expanded clones get a size class; other rows say once, few or many, or leave the size out.

.,TRBJ2-1,TRBV7-2,.,TGTGCCAGCAGCTTTGGGGTTCGAACTTACAATGAGCAGTTCTTC,CASSFGVRTYNEQFF
TRBD2,TRBJ2-1,TRBV5-1,.,TGCGCCAGCAGCTCTAGCGGGAGGCCCTATGAGCAGTTCTTC,CASSSSGRPYEQFF
TRBD1,TRBJ2-5,TRBV7-8,.,TGTGCCAGCAGCTTTGGACAGGGGCAAGAGACCCAGTACTTC,CASSFGQGQETQYF
.,TRBJ1-5,TRBV6-5,.,TGTGCCAGCAGGCGCGGGAAGGGCCCAAATCAGCCCCAGCATTTT,CASRRGKGPNQPQHF
.,TRBJ1-1,TRBV25-1,.,TGTGCCAGCAGTCAGGGAGCGAACACTGAAGCTTTCTTT,CASSQGANTEAFF
.,TRBJ2-1,TRBV11-3,.,TGTGCCAGCAGCTTCTTCGGTTCATCCTACAATGAGCAGTTCTTC,CASSFFGSSYNEQFF
.,TRBJ1-1,TRBV19,few,TGTGCCAGTAGGAACCAGAGAGACACTGAAGCTTTCTTT,CASRNQRDTEAFF
.,TRBJ1-1,TRBV7-8,.,TGTGCCAGCAGCTTATGGCAGATGAACACTGAAGCTTTCTTT,CASSLWQMNTEAFF
.,TRBJ2-6,TRBV5-1,.,TGCGCCAGCAGCCCGACTGGGGACGGGGCCAACGTCCTGACTTTC,CASSPTGDGANVLTF
TRBD2,TRBJ2-3,TRBV2,.,TGTGCCAGCAGTGCCCTAGCGGGGGGCCTTCCCCGCACAGATACGCAGTATTTT,CASSALAGGLPRTDTQYF
.,TRBJ1-6,TRBV6-1,few,TGTGCCAGCAGTGAAAGACTGGAGAATTCACCCCTCCACTTT,CASSERLENSPLHF
TRBD2,TRBJ2-2,TRBV5-1,.,TGCGCCAGCAGCTTGTCGGCGGGGGGGCTGATTGCCACCGGGGAGCTGTTTTTT,CASSLSAGGLIATGELFF
TRBD1,TRBJ2-7,TRBV6-5,.,TGTGCCAGCAGTTACCCCCGACAGGGGGCCTACGAGCAGTACTTC,CASSYPRQGAYEQYF
.,TRBJ1-4,TRBV19,.,TGTGCCAGTAGCAGACGCTTAGGGACAACTAATGAAAAACTGTTTTTT,CASSRRLGTTNEKLFF
TRBD2,TRBJ2-7,TRBV7-6,.,TGTGCCAGCAGCCCTAGCGGGGGGGCCTCGGCCGAGCAGTACTTC,CASSPSGGASAEQYF
.,TRBJ1-2,TRBV5-1,.,TGCGCCAGCAGCTTGGTAGGGTTCGACTATGGCTACACCTTC,CASSLVGFDYGYTF
.,TRBJ1-6,TRBV6-4,.,TGTGCCAGCAGTGAATGGTGGGGAGAGGATAATTCACCCCTCCACTTT,CASSEWWGEDNSPLHF
TRBD1,TRBJ1-4,TRBV25-1,few,TGTGCCAGCAGCCTTACAGGGGGCTGGGAAAAACTGTTTTTT,CASSLTGGWEKLFF
.,TRBJ2-1,TRBV6-6,.,TGTGCCAGCAGCAACCATGAAAAAAGTAATGAGCAGTTCTTC,CASSNHEKSNEQFF
.,TRBJ1-2,TRBV6-1,few,TGTGCCAGCAGTGAACAGGAGTTCATAGGCGGCTACACCTTC,CASSEQEFIGGYTF
.,TRBJ2-3,TRBV5-4,.,TGTGCCAGCAGCTTGTGGGGGGATACGCAGTATTTT,CASSLWGDTQYF
.,TRBJ1-3,TRBV19,.,TGTGCCAGTAGTAATCCGGCCGGAAACACCATATATTTT,CASSNPAGNTIYF
TRBD1,TRBJ1-1,TRBV7-2,.,TGTGCCAGCAGTGCCGGGACAGGGTTGAACACTGAAGCTTTCTTT,CASSAGTGLNTEAFF
.,TRBJ1-1,TRBV27,large,TGTGCCAGCAAGGGGAGTCTCGGTTTTAAGAACACTGAAGCTTTCTTT,CASKGSLGFKNTEAFF
TRBD1,TRBJ1-2,TRBV19,few,TGTGCCAGTAGTGCCCGGGACAGGATATACACCTTC,CASSARDRIYTF
TRBD2,TRBJ2-1,TRBV27,.,TGTGCCAGCGCAAAAAATAGCGGGAGGGCCGGAAGTGAGCAGTTCTTC,CASAKNSGRAGSEQFF
.,TRBJ1-2,TRBV6-1,.,TGTGCCAGCAGTGAAGGTGGGTCAGGCAATAACTATGGCTACACCTTC,CASSEGGSGNNYGYTF